This section outlines one T cell receptor beta chain sequence together with its context. The antigen remains unidentified. The record originates from a study of cytomegalovirus exposure and HLA in healthy donors. The germline CDR1 and CDR2 sequences are MNHEY and SVGAGI. The V end lost 2 bases, the J end lost 9 bases, and 14 bases lay between the germline ends. The CDR3 runs 14 residues. General observations from the study: Generally TCR sequences proved uncommon, though certain public TCRs appeared in numerous donors. An analysis that came later showed most CMV-associated TCR beta chains appearing HLA-restricted. Later analysis found that TCR beta chains associated with HLA were more clonally expanded than other, equally common chains.

This PCR relied on a set of 60 Vbeta primers and 13 Jbeta primers. Repertoires were generated with immunoSEQ multiplex PCR, while TCRdb's copy carries only in-frame clones and drops some. The data hold roughly 150,000 clones, with roughly 70% observed a single time. This clonotype originated in a woman between 18 and 30 years old in good health and CMV-seropositive. The source material was PBMCs. The V call is TRBV6-5, the J call TRBJ1-5; possibly TRBD1 for D (6 bases). DNA for the CDR3: TGTGCCAGCAGTTACGGCCAGGGGCAGGGGCCCCAGCATTTT. It yields the protein CASSYGQGQGPQHF.